The clone carrying this T cell receptor beta chain was recorded a few times. This sample is part of a study of blood T cell repertoires in COVID-19. Overall study context: Specimens from acute and convalescent COVID-19 originated in the United States, Italy and Spain. PBMCs, B-cell-depleted T cells, or T cells provided the cDNA or gDNA that made up the material.

Trimming stripped 5 bases from V and 1 base from J, with 14 bases between. Germline CDR1 reads SGHNT; CDR2 reads YENEEA. This CDR3 is 16 amino acids long. How the authors handled the data: How many nucleated cells were present was estimated from reference gene primer amplification. Libraries were prepared by immunoSEQ multiplex PCR; TCRdb keeps only in-frame clonotypes and omits some of them. D and trimming were read from the DNA, whereas the V and J calls and clone size are those reported in that table. The sample holds 450,000 to 500,000 clones, approximately 85% seen once. This sequence originates from a human donor in a cohort sampled during active COVID-19. The specimen sequenced was peripheral blood. The genes are TRBV11-3 and TRBJ2-2, with a weak D call TRBD1 (5 bases). CDR3 sequence reads: CASSQAQGRNTGELFF. For the CDR3, the DNA is TGTGCCAGCAGCCAAGCCCAGGGAAGGAACACCGGGGAGCTGTTTTTT.